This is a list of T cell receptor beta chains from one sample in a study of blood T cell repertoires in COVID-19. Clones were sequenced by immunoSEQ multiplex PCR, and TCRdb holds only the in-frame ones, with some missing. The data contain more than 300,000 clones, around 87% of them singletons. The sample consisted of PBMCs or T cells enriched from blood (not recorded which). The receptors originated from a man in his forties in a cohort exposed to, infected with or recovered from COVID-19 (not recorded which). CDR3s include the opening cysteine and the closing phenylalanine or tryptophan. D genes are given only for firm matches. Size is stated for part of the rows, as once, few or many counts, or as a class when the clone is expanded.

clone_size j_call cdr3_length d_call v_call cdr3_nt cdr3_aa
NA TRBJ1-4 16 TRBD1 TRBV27 TGTGCCAGCAGTTTTGCACCCCGGGACAGGGCCGAAAAACTGTTTTTT CASSFAPRDRAEKLFF
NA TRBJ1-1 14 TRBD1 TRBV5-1 TGCGCCAGCAGCTTTCGGACAGGGAGGTCTGAAGCTTTCTTT CASSFRTGRSEAFF
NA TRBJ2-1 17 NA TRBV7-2 TGTGCCAGCAGCTTTATCCTGGGGAGTTTCTCCTACAATGAGCAGTTCTTC CASSFILGSFSYNEQFF
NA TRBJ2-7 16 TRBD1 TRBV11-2 TGTGCCAGCAGCTTCATCGGGACAGGGGGGATCTACGAGCAGTACTTC CASSFIGTGGIYEQYF
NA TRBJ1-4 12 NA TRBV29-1 TGCAGCGTCGTAGGGGCGAATGAAAAACTGTTTTTT CSVVGANEKLFF
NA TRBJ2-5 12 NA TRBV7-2 TGTGCCAGCAGCTTAGCTAGAGAGACCCAGTACTTC CASSLARETQYF
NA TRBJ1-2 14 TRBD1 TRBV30 TGTGCCTGGAGTGTACTCGGCCAGGGGGTTGGCTACACCTTC CAWSVLGQGVGYTF
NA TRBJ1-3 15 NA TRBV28 TGTGCCAGCAGTTTCCCCTCAGGGGCTGGAAACACCATATATTTT CASSFPSGAGNTIYF
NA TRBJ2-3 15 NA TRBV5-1 TGCGCCAGCAGCTTGCGTGGGGCCAGGTTGGATACGCAGTATTTT CASSLRGARLDTQYF
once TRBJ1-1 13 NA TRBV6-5 TGTGCCAGCACCCAGGGGATGAACACTGAAGCTTTCTTT CASTQGMNTEAFF
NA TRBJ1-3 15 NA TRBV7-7 TGTGCCAGCAGCTTAAGCGCCGGGGGAGGAAACACCATATATTTT CASSLSAGGGNTIYF
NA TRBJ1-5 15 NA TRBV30 TGTGCCTGGAGCCGGAACAGGGCGCGAAATCAGCCCCAGCATTTT CAWSRNRARNQPQHF